This T cell receptor (beta chain) emerged from a study of Ad26.COV2.S vaccination and SARS-CoV-2 variants. This table comes from immunoSEQ multiplex PCR, and its TCRdb copy is limited to in-frame clones, with some not included. This table has about 440,000 clones, around nine tenths appearing once. The sample's treatment: around 19 received Ad26.COV2.S at low or high dose, single or two shots; 5 received placebo; per-sample allocation not given. Material that was analyzed had been drawn on day 63 after the first vaccine or placebo injection. Germline assignment: CDR1 SGHRS and CDR2 YFSETQ. The CDR3 length is 18 residues. The V segment lost 3 bases and the J segment 3 bases; nucleotides outside the gene matches: 8.

The sequence derives from a person aged 18-65 years who received the Ad26.COV2.S COVID-19 vaccine or a placebo. The material sequenced was peripheral blood, taken in a trial of Ad26.COV2.S vaccine versus placebo. The chain has TRBV5-1 and TRBJ2-1; 14 bases map to TRBD2. The CDR3 loop is CASSSGLAGDGFYNEQFF. DNA for the CDR3: TGCGCCAGCAGCTCGGGACTAGCGGGAGATGGGTTCTACAATGAGCAGTTCTTC.